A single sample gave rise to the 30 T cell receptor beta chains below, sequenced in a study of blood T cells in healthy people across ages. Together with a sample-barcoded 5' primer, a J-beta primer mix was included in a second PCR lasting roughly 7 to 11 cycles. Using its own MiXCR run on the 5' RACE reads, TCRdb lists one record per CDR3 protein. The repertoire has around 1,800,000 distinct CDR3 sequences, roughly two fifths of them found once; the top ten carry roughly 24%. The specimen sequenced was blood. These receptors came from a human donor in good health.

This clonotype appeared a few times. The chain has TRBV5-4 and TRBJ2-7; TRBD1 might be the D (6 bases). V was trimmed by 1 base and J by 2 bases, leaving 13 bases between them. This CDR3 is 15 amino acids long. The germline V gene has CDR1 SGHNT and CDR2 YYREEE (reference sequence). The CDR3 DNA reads TGTGCCAGCAGCTTGAATTTAGGGACAACCTACGAGCAGTACTTC. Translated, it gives CASSLNLGTTYEQYF.

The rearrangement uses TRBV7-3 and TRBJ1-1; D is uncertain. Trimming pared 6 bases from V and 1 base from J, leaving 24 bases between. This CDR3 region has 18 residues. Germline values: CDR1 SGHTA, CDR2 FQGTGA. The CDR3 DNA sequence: TGTGCCAGCAGTCAAGGGAGCAACAGAGTCCCTTCGAACACTGAAGCTTTCTTT. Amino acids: CASSQGSNRVPSNTEAFF.

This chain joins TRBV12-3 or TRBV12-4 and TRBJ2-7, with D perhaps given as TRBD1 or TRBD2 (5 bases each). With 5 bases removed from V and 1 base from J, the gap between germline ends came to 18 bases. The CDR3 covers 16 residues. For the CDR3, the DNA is TGTGCCAGCAGTCCCCGGGCGGCAGGGAGTTCCTACGAGCAGTACTTC. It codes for CASSPRAAGSSYEQYF.

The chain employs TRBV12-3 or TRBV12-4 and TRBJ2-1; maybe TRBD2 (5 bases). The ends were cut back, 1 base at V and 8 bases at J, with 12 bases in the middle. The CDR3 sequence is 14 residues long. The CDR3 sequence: CASSLVLAGDEQFF. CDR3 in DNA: TGTGCCAGCAGTTTAGTGCTAGCCGGGGATGAGCAGTTCTTC.

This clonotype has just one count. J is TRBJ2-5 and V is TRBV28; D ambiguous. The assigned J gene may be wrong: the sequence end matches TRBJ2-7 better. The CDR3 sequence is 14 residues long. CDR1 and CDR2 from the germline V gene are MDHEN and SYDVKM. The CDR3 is CASSSPGRYYEQYF. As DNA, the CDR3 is TGTGCCAGCAGTTCCCCCGGCAGGTACTACGAGCAGTACTTC.

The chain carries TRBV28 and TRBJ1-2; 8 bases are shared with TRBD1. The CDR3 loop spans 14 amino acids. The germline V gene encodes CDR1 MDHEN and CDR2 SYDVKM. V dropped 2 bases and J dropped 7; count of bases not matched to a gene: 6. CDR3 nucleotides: TGTGCCAGCAGTTTACCGGGACAGGCTATTGGCTACACCTTC. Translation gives CASSLPGQAIGYTF.

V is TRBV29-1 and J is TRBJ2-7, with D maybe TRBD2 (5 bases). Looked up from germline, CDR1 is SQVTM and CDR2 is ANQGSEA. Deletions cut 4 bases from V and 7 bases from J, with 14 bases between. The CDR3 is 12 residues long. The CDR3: CSVAPPSGEQYF. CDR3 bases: TGCAGCGTTGCCCCCCCCTCGGGAGAGCAGTACTTC.

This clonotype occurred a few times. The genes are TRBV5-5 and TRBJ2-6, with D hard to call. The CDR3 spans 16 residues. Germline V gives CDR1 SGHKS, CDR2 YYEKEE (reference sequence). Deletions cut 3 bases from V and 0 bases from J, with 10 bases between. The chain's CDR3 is CASSSQVGSGANVLTF. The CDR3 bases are TGTGCCAGCAGCTCCCAGGTGGGCTCTGGGGCCAACGTCCTGACTTTC.

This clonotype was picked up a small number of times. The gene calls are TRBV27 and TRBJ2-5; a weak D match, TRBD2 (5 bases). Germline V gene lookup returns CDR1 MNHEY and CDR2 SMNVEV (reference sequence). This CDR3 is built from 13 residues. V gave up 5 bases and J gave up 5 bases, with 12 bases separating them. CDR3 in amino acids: CASSPGDEETQYF. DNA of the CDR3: TGTGCCAGCAGTCCCGGGGATGAGGAGACCCAGTACTTC.

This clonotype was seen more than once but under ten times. CDR3 region: CATMGTSGGAAGYNEQFF. The CDR3 bases are TGTGCCACCATGGGCACTAGCGGGGGGGCCGCGGGTTACAATGAGCAGTTCTTC. This chain connects TRBV24-1 to TRBJ2-1; TRBD2 matches at 13 bases. CDR3 length: 18 amino acids. The germline gives CDR1 KGHDR, CDR2 SFDVKD. V lost 8 bases and J lost 4; bases outside the gene matches: 13.

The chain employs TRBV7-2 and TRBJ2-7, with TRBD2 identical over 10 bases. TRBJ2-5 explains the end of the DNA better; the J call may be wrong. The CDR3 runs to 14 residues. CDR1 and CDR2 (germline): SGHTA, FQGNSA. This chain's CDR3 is CASSSLAGEGTQYF. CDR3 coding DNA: TGTGCCAGCAGCTCCCTAGCGGGGGAGGGGACCCAGTACTTC.

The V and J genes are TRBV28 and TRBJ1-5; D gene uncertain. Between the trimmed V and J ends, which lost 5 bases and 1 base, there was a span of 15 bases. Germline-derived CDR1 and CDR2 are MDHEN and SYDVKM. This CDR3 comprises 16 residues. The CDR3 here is CASSLTVRGSNQPQHF. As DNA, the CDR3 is TGTGCCAGCAGTCTTACAGTCCGCGGAAGCAATCAGCCCCAGCATTTT.

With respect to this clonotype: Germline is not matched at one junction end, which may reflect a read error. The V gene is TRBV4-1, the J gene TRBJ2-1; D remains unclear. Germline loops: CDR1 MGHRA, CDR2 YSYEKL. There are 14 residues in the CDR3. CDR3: CASGQVGSYNEQFF. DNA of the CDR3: TGCGCCAGCGGCCAAGTGGGCTCCTACAATGAGCAGTTCTTC.

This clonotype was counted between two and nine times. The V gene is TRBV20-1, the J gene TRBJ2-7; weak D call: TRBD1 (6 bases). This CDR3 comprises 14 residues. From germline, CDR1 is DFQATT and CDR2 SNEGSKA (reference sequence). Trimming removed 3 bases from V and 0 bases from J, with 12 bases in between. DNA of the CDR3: TGCAGTGCTAGCGGACAGAGGAGCTCCTACGAGCAGTACTTC. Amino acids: CSASGQRSSYEQYF.

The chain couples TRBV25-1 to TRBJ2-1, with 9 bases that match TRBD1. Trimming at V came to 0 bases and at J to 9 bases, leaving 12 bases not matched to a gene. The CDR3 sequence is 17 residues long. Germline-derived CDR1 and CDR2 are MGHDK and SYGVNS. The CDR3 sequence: CASSEYFPLGQGSEQFF. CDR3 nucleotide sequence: TGTGCCAGCAGTGAATATTTCCCTCTGGGACAGGGTAGTGAGCAGTTCTTC.

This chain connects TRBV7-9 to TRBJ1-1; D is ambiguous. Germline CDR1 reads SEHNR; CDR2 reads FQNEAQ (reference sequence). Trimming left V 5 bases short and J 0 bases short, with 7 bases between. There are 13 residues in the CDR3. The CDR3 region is CASSINMNTEAFF. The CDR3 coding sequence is TGTGCCAGCAGCATCAACATGAACACTGAAGCTTTCTTT.

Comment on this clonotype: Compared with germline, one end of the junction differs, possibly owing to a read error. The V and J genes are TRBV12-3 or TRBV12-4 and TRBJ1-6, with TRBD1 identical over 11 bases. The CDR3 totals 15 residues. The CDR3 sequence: CTSSVRTGGGSPLHF. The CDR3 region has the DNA TGTACCAGCAGTGTTAGGACAGGGGGCGGTTCACCCCTCCACTTT.

CDR3 in DNA: TGTGCCAGCAGCCAAGCCCTAGCGGCGAAGACCCAGTACTTC. Translated: CASSQALAAKTQYF. The chain is built from TRBV3-1 and TRBJ2-5, with TRBD2 identical over 7 bases. CDR3 size: 14 residues. Losses at the gene ends were 1 base for V and 6 bases for J; bases not matched to a gene: 5. Per germline, CDR1 LGHDT and CDR2 YNNKEL (reference sequence).

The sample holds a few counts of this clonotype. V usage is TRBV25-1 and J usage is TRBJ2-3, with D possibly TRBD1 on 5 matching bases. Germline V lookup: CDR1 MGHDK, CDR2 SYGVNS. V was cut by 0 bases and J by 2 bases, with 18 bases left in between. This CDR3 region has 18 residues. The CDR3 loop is CASSEYWFTDSNTDTQYF. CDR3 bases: TGTGCCAGCAGTGAATATTGGTTCACAGACAGTAACACAGATACGCAGTATTTT.

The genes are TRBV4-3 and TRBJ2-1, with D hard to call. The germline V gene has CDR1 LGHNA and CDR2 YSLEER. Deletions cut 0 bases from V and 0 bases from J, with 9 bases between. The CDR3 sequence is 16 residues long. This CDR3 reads CASSQEPRSSYNEQFF. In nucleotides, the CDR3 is TGCGCCAGCAGCCAAGAGCCGCGAAGCTCCTACAATGAGCAGTTCTTC.

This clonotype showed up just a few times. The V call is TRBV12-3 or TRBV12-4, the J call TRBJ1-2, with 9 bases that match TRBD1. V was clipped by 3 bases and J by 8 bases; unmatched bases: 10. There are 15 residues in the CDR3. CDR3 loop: CASSLLGQGLSGYTF. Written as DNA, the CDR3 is TGTGCCAGCAGTTTGTTGGGACAGGGTCTTTCCGGCTACACCTTC.

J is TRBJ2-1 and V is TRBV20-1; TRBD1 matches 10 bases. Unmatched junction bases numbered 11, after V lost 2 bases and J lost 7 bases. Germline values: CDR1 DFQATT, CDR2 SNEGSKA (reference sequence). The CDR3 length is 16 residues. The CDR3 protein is CSARSSDRGYGNEQFF. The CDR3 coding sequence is TGCAGTGCTAGATCTTCGGACAGGGGGTACGGGAATGAGCAGTTCTTC.

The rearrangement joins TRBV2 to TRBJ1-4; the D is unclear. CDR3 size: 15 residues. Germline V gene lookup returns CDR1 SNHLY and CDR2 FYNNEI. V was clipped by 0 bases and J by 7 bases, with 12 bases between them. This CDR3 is CASSEAPGLGEKLFF. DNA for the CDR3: TGTGCCAGCAGTGAAGCGCCGGGCTTGGGTGAAAAACTGTTTTTT. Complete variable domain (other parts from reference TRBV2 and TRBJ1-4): EPEVTQTPSHQVTQMGQEVILRCVPISNHLYFYWYRQILGQKVEFLVSFYNNEISEKSEIFDDQFSVERPDGSNFTLKIRSTKLEDSAMYFCASSEAPGLGEKLFFGSGTQLSVL.

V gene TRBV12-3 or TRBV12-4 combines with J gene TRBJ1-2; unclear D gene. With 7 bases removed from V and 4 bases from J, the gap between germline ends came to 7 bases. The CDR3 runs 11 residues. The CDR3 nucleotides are TGTGCCAGCAAGTCTCTCTATGGCTACACCTTC. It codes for CASKSLYGYTF.

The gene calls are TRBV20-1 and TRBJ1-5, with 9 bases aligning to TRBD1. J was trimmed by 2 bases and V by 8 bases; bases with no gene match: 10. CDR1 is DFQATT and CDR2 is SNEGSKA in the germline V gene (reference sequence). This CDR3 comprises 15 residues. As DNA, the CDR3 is TGCAGTTTCCAGGGGGACAGGGCCGGCAATCAGCCCCAGCATTTT. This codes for CSFQGDRAGNQPQHF.

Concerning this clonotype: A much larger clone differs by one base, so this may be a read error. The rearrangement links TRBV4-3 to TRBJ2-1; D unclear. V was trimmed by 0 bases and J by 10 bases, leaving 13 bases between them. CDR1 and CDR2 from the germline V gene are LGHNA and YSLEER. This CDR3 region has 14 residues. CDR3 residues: CASSQDGNIWEQFF. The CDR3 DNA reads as TGCGCCAGCAGCCAAGACGGAAACATTTGGGAGCAGTTCTTC.

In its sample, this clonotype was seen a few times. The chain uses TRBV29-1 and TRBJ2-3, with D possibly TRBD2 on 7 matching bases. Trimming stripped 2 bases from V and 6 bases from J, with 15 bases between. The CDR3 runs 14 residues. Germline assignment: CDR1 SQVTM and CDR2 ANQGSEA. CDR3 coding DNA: TGCAGCGTTGAAAGGCGGGGGCAGGGGGATACGCAGTATTTT. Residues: CSVERRGQGDTQYF.

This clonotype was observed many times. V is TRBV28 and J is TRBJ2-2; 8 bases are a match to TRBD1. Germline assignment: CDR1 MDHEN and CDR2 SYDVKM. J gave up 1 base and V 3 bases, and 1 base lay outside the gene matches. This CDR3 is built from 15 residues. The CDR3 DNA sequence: TGTGCCAGCAGTTTCGACAGGGGGAACACCGGGGAGCTGTTTTTT. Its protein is CASSFDRGNTGELFF.

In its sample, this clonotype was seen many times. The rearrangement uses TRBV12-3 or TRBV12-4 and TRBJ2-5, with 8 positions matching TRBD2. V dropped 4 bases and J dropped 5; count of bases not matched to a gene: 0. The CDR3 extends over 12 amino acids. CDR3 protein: CASSSGGETQYF. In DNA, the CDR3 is TGTGCCAGCAGTTCGGGGGGGGAGACCCAGTACTTC.

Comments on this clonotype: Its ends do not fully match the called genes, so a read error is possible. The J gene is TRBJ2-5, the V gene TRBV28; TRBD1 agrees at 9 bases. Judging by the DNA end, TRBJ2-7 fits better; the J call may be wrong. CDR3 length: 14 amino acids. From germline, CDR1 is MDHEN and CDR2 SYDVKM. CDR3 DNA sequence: TGTGCCGGCAGTTCCGGGACAGGGCAATACGAGCAGTACTTC. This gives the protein CAGSSGTGQYEQYF.